This entry concerns a single T cell receptor (beta chain). This record belongs to a study of T cells after yellow fever vaccination. The germline V gene has CDR1 LNHNV and CDR2 YYDKDF (reference sequence). Trimming took off 1 base at V and 3 bases at J, with 16 bases between the two ends. The CDR3 covers 17 residues. TCRdb analysed the 5' RACE reads with MiXCR anew, one entry per CDR3 protein. The data contain approximately 330,000 distinct CDR3 sequences, roughly 4.3% of them seen just once; the ten biggest clones take up around 23%. The chain couples TRBV15 to TRBJ2-1; D remains unclear. The TCR comes from a man between 18 and 29 years old who received the YFV17D yellow fever vaccine. Sequencing was performed on PBMCs, taken 5 days after the yellow fever booster vaccination. CDR3 nucleotides: TGTGCCACCAGCAGAGGAGGAGCTGTAGGGCGCTACAATGAGCAGTTCTTC. It encodes CATSRGGAVGRYNEQFF.